This entry features one T cell receptor (beta chain) sequence. Its binding antigen is unknown. Base-call qualities are not available, and no considerably larger clone is one nucleotide away. The time point label for this specimen denotes: baseline before first vaccination. Samples from vaccinated people were obtained from the UK trials COV001 and COV002, which included a single-blind randomized controlled phase 2/3 trial of AZD1222 (ChAdOx1 nCoV-19) in healthy adults. For TCRbeta chain sequencing, PBMC samples from trial participants were taken at day 0 and at day 28 after the second dose. The CDR3 regions of human TCRbeta chains were analyzed by immunosequencing. In the authors' own workflow: TCRs in the repertoires were matched against a reference library of SARS-CoV-2-specific TCRs that had been generated with the MIRA antigen-specificity platform. Breadth was defined as the fraction of unique TCRs that were SARS-CoV-2-associated. Depth was defined as the fraction of total T cells that were SARS-CoV-2-associated. Using the MIRA data, every spike-specific TCR was mapped to the spike region that the TCR reacted to and assigned to either a CD4 or a CD8 class. Log10-transformed breadth and depth values were compared by one-way ANOVA with Sidak's multiple comparisons tests. Entries here come from immuneACCESS through TCRdb and include only in-frame sequences with V and J called. Some clones fail to appear in such tables; in the studies checked, an unresolved V gene covers under half of the shortfall, and the cause of the remainder is unknown. V, J and clone size derive from that table, while D and trimming were established from the DNA sequence. A total of roughly 180,000 clones appear in this sample, about 85% of them only once. The ten most abundant clones make up 2% to 3% of the sample.

V sheds 2 bases and J sheds 6 bases, leaving 14 bases between their ends. CDR1 and CDR2 (LNHDA, SQIVND) derive from the germline V gene (reference sequence). Counted from cysteine to phenylalanine, this CDR3 has 15 amino acids. The sequence is cut down to CDR3 DNA, 45 bases in frame from base 1. The record originates from a study of T cell responses to AZD1222 COVID-19 vaccine (dated by TCRdb to the early 2020s). Background for the entire study: AZD1222 recipients with second doses at about 4 weeks or about 12 weeks were pooled, because spike-specific TCR depth and breadth did not differ between schedules. TCR sequencing covered approximately 230 trial participants: 200 to 210 given two doses of AZD1222 and approximately 26 given two doses of MenACWY control vaccine. Trial participants were enrolled by age into 18-55, 56-69 and 70-plus year subgroups, with approximately 150, 28 and 58 TCR-sequenced participants respectively.

General conclusions and limits of the study: Because no day 14 peak-response samples were available, repertoires were characterized only after the peak T cell response. Conclusions about previously exposed vaccinees are limited because only five to seven AZD1222 recipients were SARS-CoV-2 seropositive at baseline. Vaccine-associated CD4 TCRs spanned the whole spike protein, with dominant responses in regions 160-218 and 743-854. Reportedly, almost half of the unique spike-specific TCRs recognized epitopes lying outside the regions that are mutated in the B.1.351 and B.1.1.7 variants. After two AZD1222 doses, spike-specific TCR breadth and depth were significantly higher than at day 0 and than in MenACWY recipients. In the small 56-69-year group, the increase in depth fell short of significance, most likely because of low power. Participants were mostly white British and included more females than males, and it was suggested by the authors that clonal diversity may have been underestimated.

This clonotype originated in an adult in good health. The chain is assembled from TRBV19 and TRBJ1-5, and possibly TRBD1, on 5 matching bases. Material: peripheral blood, obtained on day 0 of AZD1222 vaccination. The CDR3 protein sequence reads: CASSIQGAPIQPQHF. The DNA sequence reads TGTGCCAGTAGTATACAGGGTGCCCCTATTCAGCCCCAGCATTTT.